The present entry profiles one T cell receptor (beta chain) with its context. Its matching antigen is unknown. The V gene's germline CDR1 is LGHNA and CDR2 YSLEER. CDR3 length equals 17 residues. Germline trimming cut 0 bases from V and 6 bases from J; bases unmatched to any gene: 8. The data originate from a study of shared clonotypes between healthy human individuals. Study information: Per donor, CD8 memory used one plate, CD8 naive used two, CD4 memory used three and CD4 naive used three.

Every subset had its genomic DNA shared out evenly among several immunoSEQ plates. Generated by immunoSEQ multiplex PCR, the TCRdb table keeps only in-frame clones and is missing some. Of 2 million to 2.5 million clones in the sample, around 95% are singletons; the top ten hold approximately 0.13%. Notes on the study in general: Researchers found naive subsets generally carried larger estimated richness than memory subsets. Rarefaction showed sorted-subset sequencing was incomplete despite large depth.

The chain joins TRBV4-3 to TRBJ2-1, with 10 bases fitting TRBD2. The sequencing input was naive CD4+ T cells sorted from blood. The sample's subset: CD45RA+ positively selected. The receptor was isolated from a young man in good health. CDR3 DNA: TGCGCCAGCAGCCAAGAAAACCTGCTAGCGGGAGTCAATGAGCAGTTCTTC. Protein: CASSQENLLAGVNEQFF.